The present T cell receptor beta chain was sequenced within a study of CD8 T cells in Susac syndrome. When the RNA was reverse transcribed, random hexamers were used with an input of 0.5 to 1 ug. TCRdb ran MiXCR on the immunoSEQ multiplex PCR reads and lists one entry per CDR3 protein. The sample has more than 100,000 distinct CDR3 sequences; roughly 95% are singletons. V lost 2 bases to trimming and J lost 2 bases, with 7 bases between them. The CDR3 has 12 amino acids. Germline assignment: CDR1 GTSNPN and CDR2 SVGIG (reference sequence). The clonotype was recovered from a human donor with Susac syndrome. V and J are TRBV30 and TRBJ2-7; D gene uncertain. The source material was CD4+ T cells from PBMCs. CDR3 DNA sequence: TGTGCCTGGAGTCCCACCCCCTACGAGCAGTACTTC. Translated: CAWSPTPYEQYF.